These 8 T cell receptor beta chains were all obtained from the same sample, sequenced in a study of blood T cell repertoires in COVID-19. Sequencing was performed with immunoSEQ multiplex PCR; in TCRdb, only in-frame clones are kept and a portion is missing. The table records around 86,000 clones, roughly 84% of them present only once. The sequencing sample was made of peripheral blood. These receptors originate from a woman of 80 years or more with acute or convalescent COVID-19.

This chain links TRBV5-1 with TRBJ2-3; TRBD2 aligns across 11 bases. The CDR3 has 15 residues. CDR1 is SGHRS and CDR2 is YFSETQ in the germline V gene. Germline trimming cut 2 bases from V and 6 bases from J; bases unmatched to any gene: 5. The CDR3 sequence: CASSFLAGGLDTQYF. The CDR3 DNA is TGCGCCAGCAGCTTCCTAGCGGGAGGACTCGATACGCAGTATTTT.

The chain recombines TRBV19 with TRBJ2-1; TRBD2 agrees at 8 bases. With V trimmed by 2 bases and J by 8 bases, 8 bases remained unmatched. The CDR3 totals 15 residues. Germline loops: CDR1 LNHDA, CDR2 SQIVND (reference sequence). The CDR3 spells CASSIPGGATDEQFF. The CDR3 bases are TGTGCCAGTAGTATACCCGGGGGGGCAACGGATGAGCAGTTCTTC.

The chain recombines TRBV12-3 or TRBV12-4 with TRBJ2-1, with D maybe TRBD2 (5 bases). The CDR3 is 10 amino acids. The V and J ends lost 8 bases and 7 bases respectively, with 6 bases between them. The CDR3 sequence: CASGRNEQFF. The CDR3, as DNA: TGTGCCAGCGGGAGAAATGAGCAGTTCTTC.

V and J are TRBV6-6 and TRBJ1-1, with a weak D call TRBD1 (5 bases). CDR3 size: 16 residues. Germline V lookup: CDR1 MNHNY, CDR2 SVGAGI (reference sequence). Trimming cost V 5 bases and J 1 base, with 17 bases left between them. CDR3 coding DNA: TGTGCCAGCAGTCGAGGGGAGCTTGGAGGGAACACTGAAGCTTTCTTT. Translated: CASSRGELGGNTEAFF.

This chain joins TRBV19 and TRBJ1-1; D is undetermined. The CDR3 is 13 amino acids. Germline V gene lookup returns CDR1 LNHDA and CDR2 SQIVND (reference sequence). With 5 bases removed from V and 5 bases from J, the gap between germline ends came to 12 bases. The CDR3 sequence is CASSGPSWTEAFF. CDR3 DNA: TGTGCCAGTAGTGGGCCGTCGTGGACTGAAGCTTTCTTT.

The chain has TRBV5-1 and TRBJ1-1; TRBD1 matches 7 bases. From germline, CDR1 is SGHRS and CDR2 YFSETQ. The CDR3 is made up of 15 amino acids. V was clipped by 7 bases and J by 4 bases; unmatched bases: 13. The CDR3, as DNA: TGCGCCAGCTCCACTGGAGGGGGCTCGGTCACTGAAGCTTTCTTT. It yields the protein CASSTGGGSVTEAFF.

This rearrangement joins TRBV2 to TRBJ2-7, with 7 nucleotides matching TRBD1. V gave up 11 bases and J gave up 7 bases; unmatched junction bases: 17. The germline gives CDR1 SNHLY, CDR2 FYNNEI. This CDR3 is built from 14 residues. CDR3 region: CASEGGSWRVEQYF. The CDR3 nucleotides read TGTGCCTCTGAAGGGGGCTCATGGCGAGTGGAGCAGTACTTC.

This chain links TRBV30 with TRBJ1-6, with D possibly TRBD1 on 6 matching bases. The CDR3 length is 13 residues. Trimming left V 4 bases short and J 7 bases short, with 11 bases between. CDR1 is GTSNPN and CDR2 is SVGIG in the germline V gene (reference sequence). DNA of the CDR3: TGTGCCTGGAAGGCAGGGGACAATTCACCCCTCCACTTT. It codes for CAWKAGDNSPLHF. The variable domain in full, with the rest retrieved from reference TRBV30 and TRBJ1-6, is SQTIHQWPATLVQPVGSPLSLECTVEGTSNPNLYWYRQAAGRGLQLLFYSVGIGQISSEVPQNLSASRPQDRQFILSSKKLLLSDSGFYLCAWKAGDNSPLHFGNGTRLTVT.